The present TCR beta chain was sequenced within a study of blood T cell repertoires in COVID-19. Across the study: From the United States, Italy and Spain came samples of acute and convalescent COVID-19.

Per the authors' pipeline: Amplification of reference gene primers was used by the study to estimate nucleated cell counts. This table comes from immunoSEQ multiplex PCR, and its TCRdb copy is limited to in-frame clones, with some not included. V and J calls and clone size are given by that table; D and trimming were obtained from the DNA. The sample comprises over 200,000 clones, about nine tenths of which are singletons, and 2% to 2.5% rests with the top ten. Germline V lookup: CDR1 SGHRS, CDR2 YFSETQ. The CDR3 totals 17 residues. Trimming removed 1 base from V and 2 bases from J, with 16 bases in between. This clone was seen a few times.

The rearrangement uses TRBV5-1 and TRBJ1-5, with a possible D match to TRBD1 (5 bases). The source is a young man who had recovered from COVID-19. Sequencing input: peripheral blood. The CDR3 nucleotides read TGCGCCAGCAGCTTGTCACCCTCAGGAGGGGGCAATCAGCCCCAGCATTTT. Its protein product is CASSLSPSGGGNQPQHF.